This T cell receptor beta chain stems from a study of blood T cell repertoires in COVID-19. About the research overall: In each case, the material was cDNA or gDNA derived from T cells, B-cell-depleted T cells, or PBMCs.

There are a few counts of this clone. Measured with immunoSEQ multiplex PCR; TCRdb has only the in-frame clones, and not every one. In the table there are approximately 140,000 clones, 84% of which are singletons. J lost 4 bases, V lost 4 bases, and 7 bases had no gene match. CDR3 length: 17 residues. Germline V gene data show CDR1 as SGHRS and CDR2 as YFSETQ. The V call is TRBV5-1, the J call TRBJ2-2; 13 bases are a match to TRBD2. This TCR came from a man between 60 and 75 years old with acute or convalescent COVID-19. The sequenced material came from peripheral blood. Written as DNA, the CDR3 is TGCGCCAGCAGCCCTCGGACTAGCGGGAGCGGCACCGGGGAGCTGTTTTTT. This sequence encodes CASSPRTSGSGTGELFF.